Below, 29 T cell receptor beta chains from the same sample are listed, as sequenced in a study of shared clonotypes between healthy human individuals. Repertoires were generated with immunoSEQ multiplex PCR, while TCRdb's copy carries only in-frame clones and drops some. The sample lists about 480,000 clones, 79% occurring once. The sample taken for sequencing was PBMCs. The receptor source for this set is a woman between 35 and 50 years old in good health. Some clones in this sample may be carry-over from other donors' samples.

V usage is TRBV2 and J usage is TRBJ2-1, with a possible D match to TRBD2 (6 bases). Germline loops: CDR1 SNHLY, CDR2 FYNNEI. V dropped 6 bases and J dropped 7 bases, with 19 bases sitting between them. The length of the CDR3 is 15 residues. The CDR3 DNA reads TGTGCCAGCAGCGTCGGGGGTCAGGCTTTGAATGAGCAGTTCTTC. Its protein is CASSVGGQALNEQFF.

This sequence joins TRBV28 and TRBJ2-7; 7 bases are a match to TRBD2. Trimming removed 9 bases from V and 3 bases from J; junction bases left unmatched: 8. Looked up from germline, CDR1 is MDHEN and CDR2 is SYDVKM. The length of the CDR3 is 13 residues. This chain's CDR3 is CASAGVGHYEQYF. The CDR3 nucleotides read TGTGCCAGTGCGGGAGTTGGGCACTACGAGCAGTACTTC.

J is TRBJ2-2 and V is TRBV10-3; D is undetermined. The CDR3 totals 12 residues. Per the germline V gene, CDR1 is ENHRY and CDR2 is SYGVKD. The V gene lost 6 bases and the J gene lost 2 bases, with 4 bases spanning the gap. This chain's CDR3 is CAISSNTGELFF. The DNA of the CDR3 is TGTGCCATCAGCTCTAACACCGGGGAGCTGTTTTTT.

CDR3 residues: CASSQDPGVYNEQFF. In DNA, the CDR3 is TGTGCCAGCAGCCAAGATCCTGGGGTTTACAATGAGCAGTTCTTC. This chain connects TRBV14 to TRBJ2-1; no definite D call. Germline lookup yields CDR1 SGHDN and CDR2 FVKESK. The CDR3 extends over 15 amino acids. V lost 0 bases and J 4 bases, leaving 10 bases between the germline ends.

V gene TRBV29-1 combines with J gene TRBJ2-7; 13 positions match TRBD2. CDR3 length: 14 residues. The germline V gene has CDR1 SQVTM and CDR2 ANQGSEA. V lost 6 bases to trimming and J lost 4 bases; unmatched junction nucleotides: 6. This chain's CDR3 is CSVGGLAGEYEQYF. The CDR3 region has the DNA TGCAGCGTCGGAGGACTAGCGGGAGAGTACGAGCAGTACTTC.

The V gene is TRBV4-3, the J gene TRBJ2-2; 12 bases are a match to TRBD2. This CDR3 spans 19 amino acids. Germline-derived CDR1 and CDR2 are LGHNA and YSLEER. After removal of 3 bases from V and 5 bases from J, the junction contained 13 bases not matched to a gene. Here the CDR3 reads CASSQEALAGGPWTGELFF. For the CDR3, the DNA is TGCGCCAGCAGCCAGGAGGCTCTAGCGGGAGGGCCGTGGACCGGGGAGCTGTTTTTT.

The CDR3 region is CASNSQRAYTDTQYF. As DNA, the CDR3 is TGTGCCAGCAACTCACAGCGGGCGTACACAGATACGCAGTATTTT. The genes are TRBV7-9 and TRBJ2-3, with D perhaps TRBD2 (6 bases). V was shortened by 7 bases and J by 2 bases, with 16 bases between the two germline ends. Germline V gene data show CDR1 as SEHNR and CDR2 as FQNEAQ (reference sequence). CDR3 length equals 15 residues.

J is TRBJ2-7 and V is TRBV5-1; D is unclear. Germline V gene lookup returns CDR1 SGHRS and CDR2 YFSETQ. The CDR3 is 13 amino acids. The ends were cut back, 6 bases at V and 5 bases at J, with 15 bases in the middle. CDR3 in amino acids: CASTSGDVHEQYF. The CDR3 nucleotides read TGCGCCAGCACGTCAGGCGACGTCCACGAGCAGTACTTC.

The chain links TRBV7-2 to TRBJ1-1, with a possible D match to TRBD1 (5 bases). V lost 2 bases and J 6 bases, leaving 10 bases between the germline ends. The CDR3 loop spans 13 amino acids. Germline-derived CDR1 and CDR2 are SGHTA and FQGNSA. CDR3 amino acids: CASSLSRGSEAFF. The CDR3 DNA reads as TGTGCCAGCAGCTTATCCCGGGGGTCTGAAGCTTTCTTT.

This chain links TRBV7-2 with TRBJ2-7, with D perhaps matching TRBD2 (5 bases). The V end was cut by 1 base, the J end by 5 bases, with 12 bases between. CDR1 is SGHTA, CDR2 FQGNSA, per germline. The CDR3 has 14 residues. The CDR3: CASSLVGRDDEQYF. CDR3 DNA: TGTGCCAGCAGCTTAGTAGGGAGAGACGACGAGCAGTACTTC.

The V and J genes are TRBV4-1 and TRBJ2-7; 8 bases fit TRBD2. The CDR3 totals 18 residues. Germline lookup yields CDR1 MGHRA and CDR2 YSYEKL. V was clipped by 0 bases and J by 2 bases; unmatched bases: 12. The CDR3 region is CASSQDPLAVPRAYEQYF. The DNA of the CDR3 is TGCGCCAGCAGCCAAGATCCACTAGCGGTCCCTCGGGCCTACGAGCAGTACTTC.

The V call is TRBV11-2, the J call TRBJ2-4; D uncertain. V was trimmed by 1 base and J by 15 bases, leaving 13 bases between them. The CDR3 runs to 12 residues. Per the germline V gene, CDR1 is SGHAT and CDR2 is FQNNGV. The CDR3 nucleotides read TGTGCCAGCAGCTTAGCTACGGAACCTCCGTACTTC. Protein product: CASSLATEPPYF.

The gene calls are TRBV19 and TRBJ2-5, with D possibly matching TRBD2 (6 bases). Trimming shortened V by 6 bases and J by 3 bases, and 20 bases separated the two germline ends. This CDR3 contains 16 residues. Germline lookup yields CDR1 LNHDA and CDR2 SQIVND (reference sequence). CDR3: CASSSIGWVAEETQYF. In DNA, the CDR3 is TGTGCCAGTAGCAGTATAGGGTGGGTAGCGGAAGAGACCCAGTACTTC.

This chain links TRBV28 with TRBJ1-1; D is unclear. V was cut by 2 bases and J by 5 bases, with 18 bases left in between. The length of the CDR3 is 16 residues. Germline lookup yields CDR1 MDHEN and CDR2 SYDVKM. The CDR3 here is CASSLPTGRRLTEAFF. The CDR3 DNA sequence: TGTGCCAGCAGTTTACCCACCGGTCGTCGCCTTACTGAAGCTTTCTTT.

This chain links TRBV27 with TRBJ2-7; 9 bases match TRBD2. The trim removed 8 bases at V and 3 bases at J, leaving 14 bases unmatched. This CDR3 has 16 amino acids. Looked up from germline, CDR1 is MNHEY and CDR2 is SMNVEV (reference sequence). The CDR3 is CASRAGGARGSYEQYF. In nucleotides, the CDR3 is TGTGCCAGCCGCGCGGGGGGGGCGCGAGGTAGCTACGAGCAGTACTTC.

The rearrangement uses TRBV7-9 and TRBJ2-1; possibly TRBD1 for D (5 bases). Trimming pared 8 bases from V and 6 bases from J, leaving 17 bases between. The CDR3 totals 14 residues. The germline V gene has CDR1 SEHNR and CDR2 FQNEAQ (reference sequence). The CDR3 is CASVLEAGFNEQFF. CDR3 in DNA: TGTGCCAGCGTCTTAGAGGCAGGGTTCAATGAGCAGTTCTTC.

The rearrangement links TRBV30 to TRBJ2-7; D not certain. V lost 0 bases to trimming and J lost 6 bases, with 12 bases between them. This CDR3 region has 13 residues. Germline loops: CDR1 GTSNPN, CDR2 SVGIG (reference sequence). CDR3 in DNA: TGTGCCTGGAGTGTTGGAATGAACGGCGAGCAGTACTTC. This translates into CAWSVGMNGEQYF.

The genes are TRBV4-3 and TRBJ2-3, with TRBD2 matching 14 bases. The CDR3 contains 22 residues. Germline lookup yields CDR1 LGHNA and CDR2 YSLEER. The ends lost 0 bases at V and 2 bases at J; junction bases unmatched: 16. CDR3 in DNA: TGCGCCAGCAGCCAAGAGTTGGGGGGACTAGCGGGAGTCCACTCCCCCACAGATACGCAGTATTTT. The encoded protein is CASSQELGGLAGVHSPTDTQYF.

The chain joins TRBV5-1 to TRBJ2-1, with 7 bases that match TRBD2. This CDR3 region has 16 residues. The V and J ends lost 4 bases and 5 bases, in that order; junction bases with no gene match: 12. The V gene's germline CDR1 is SGHRS and CDR2 YFSETQ. For the CDR3, the DNA is TGCGCCAGCAGCCCCGGCGGGGTGGGAGGGAACAATGAGCAGTTCTTC. Its translation: CASSPGGVGGNNEQFF.

The rearrangement links TRBV7-9 to TRBJ1-5, with a possible D match to TRBD1 (5 bases). The V end was cut by 1 base, the J end by 10 bases, with 17 bases between. This CDR3 region has 15 residues. The V gene's germline CDR1 is SEHNR and CDR2 FQNEAQ (reference sequence). CDR3 sequence: CASSLGGQGPNPQHF. CDR3 bases: TGTGCCAGCAGCTTAGGAGGGCAGGGACCGAATCCCCAGCATTTT.

The chain links TRBV5-1 to TRBJ2-5; D is perhaps TRBD1 (5 bases). Germline loops: CDR1 SGHRS, CDR2 YFSETQ. The CDR3 runs to 12 residues. The germline V and J ends were trimmed by 6 bases and 5 bases, with 11 bases remaining between them. As DNA, the CDR3 is TGCGCCAGCAAGACAGACGGGGAGACCCAGTACTTC. Translating gives CASKTDGETQYF. Full variable domain (remainder filled in from reference TRBV5-1 and TRBJ2-5): KAGVTQTPRYLIKTRGQQVTLSCSPISGHRSVSWYQQTPGQGLQFLFEYFSETQRNKGNFPGRFSGRQFSNSRSEMNVSTLELGDSALYLCASKTDGETQYFGPGTRLLVL.

This chain joins TRBV11-3 and TRBJ2-2; D is ambiguous. Per the germline V gene, CDR1 is SGHNT and CDR2 is YENEEA. V shed 1 base and J shed 3 bases, with 3 bases lying between them. This CDR3 is built from 13 residues. CDR3 protein: CASSLVYTGELFF. The CDR3 nucleotides read TGTGCCAGCAGCTTAGTTTACACCGGGGAGCTGTTTTTT.

This clone was seen a few times. The rearrangement uses TRBV30 and TRBJ2-1; D is possibly TRBD1 or TRBD2 (7 bases each). Germline V lookup: CDR1 GTSNPN, CDR2 SVGIG (reference sequence). This CDR3 contains 18 residues. V lost 3 bases to trimming and J lost 1 base, with 22 bases between them. The CDR3 loop is CAWSRGRLAVGSYNEQFF. The CDR3 DNA reads TGTGCCTGGAGCAGGGGGAGACTAGCAGTAGGGTCCTACAATGAGCAGTTCTTC. Together with reference TRBV30 and TRBJ2-1, the CDR3 gives the full variable domain: SQTIHQWPATLVQPVGSPLSLECTVEGTSNPNLYWYRQAAGRGLQLLFYSVGIGQISSEVPQNLSASRPQDRQFILSSKKLLLSDSGFYLCAWSRGRLAVGSYNEQFFGPGTRLTVL.

CDR3 amino acids: CASSANRDRANTGELFF. The CDR3 DNA reads TGTGCCAGCAGCGCCAACCGGGACAGGGCCAACACCGGGGAGCTGTTTTTT. The J gene is TRBJ2-2, the V gene TRBV11-2; TRBD1 matches 9 bases. V shed 5 bases and J 2 bases; nucleotides not matched to a gene: 9. CDR1 and CDR2 (germline): SGHAT, FQNNGV. CDR3 length: 17 residues.

V and J are TRBV10-3 and TRBJ2-2; D tentatively reads TRBD1 or TRBD2 (5 bases each). The CDR3 has 15 residues. CDR1 and CDR2 from the germline V gene are ENHRY and SYGVKD. Trimming removed 4 bases at V and 4 bases at J, with 13 bases between. As DNA, the CDR3 is TGTGCCATCAGTGTTGGGGGACCCCTCACCGGGGAGCTGTTTTTT. It translates to CAISVGGPLTGELFF.

The chain employs TRBV6-1 and TRBJ2-5; D is unresolved. Trimming pared 0 bases from V and 5 bases from J, leaving 13 bases between. The CDR3 has 15 residues. Germline-derived CDR1 and CDR2 are MNHNS and SASEGT. CDR3 DNA: TGTGCCAGCAGTGAAGCGGTCCCCTTCGGGGAGACCCAGTACTTC. Amino acid sequence: CASSEAVPFGETQYF.

The chain uses TRBV7-3 and TRBJ2-2; TRBD2 agrees at 7 bases. The CDR3 has 15 residues. The V and J ends lost 4 bases and 6 bases, in that order; junction bases with no gene match: 8. Germline V gene sequence: CDR1 SGHTA, CDR2 FQGTGA. CDR3 in amino acids: CASSWAAGAPGELFF. The CDR3 region has the DNA TGTGCCAGCAGCTGGGCGGCGGGAGCCCCCGGGGAGCTGTTTTTT. Full variable domain (remainder filled in from reference TRBV7-3 and TRBJ2-2): GAGVSQTPSNKVTEKGKYVELRCDPISGHTALYWYRQSLGQGPEFLIYFQGTGAADDSGLPNDRFFAVRPEGSVSTLKIQRTERGDSAVYLCASSWAAGAPGELFFGEGSRLTVL.

V and J are TRBV15 and TRBJ2-5; the match to TRBD2 covers 13 bases. Trimming cost V 1 base and J 5 bases; bases outside gene matches: 1. Germline assignment: CDR1 LNHNV and CDR2 YYDKDF (reference sequence). The CDR3 totals 15 residues. In DNA, the CDR3 is TGTGCCACCAGCAGAGTACTAGCGGGAGGGGAGACCCAGTACTTC. Its protein is CATSRVLAGGETQYF.

This clone appeared a few times. The gene calls are TRBV4-2 and TRBJ2-3; D possibly corresponds to TRBD1 (5 bases). Germline values: CDR1 LGHNA, CDR2 YNFKEQ. The CDR3 extends over 16 amino acids. V dropped 1 base and J dropped 1 base, with 12 bases sitting between them. As DNA, the CDR3 is TGTGCCAGCAGCCAAGTTAAGTGGGGCCGCACAGATACGCAGTATTTT. It specifies CASSQVKWGRTDTQYF.